The 5 T cell receptor beta chains reported below all come from one sample, sequenced in a study of cytomegalovirus exposure and HLA in healthy donors. PCR amplification relied on 60 Vbeta primers (plus 13 Jbeta primers). Profiled with immunoSEQ multiplex PCR; TCRdb holds only in-frame clones, not every one. The data contain approximately 90,000 clones, roughly three quarters of them singletons. The specimen was PBMCs. Receptors originate from a male donor in good health and CMV-seronegative.

This chain uses TRBV4-3 with TRBJ2-1; possibly TRBD2 for D (6 bases). With 4 bases removed from V and 8 bases from J, the gap between germline ends came to 12 bases. Germline V gene lookup returns CDR1 LGHNA and CDR2 YSLEER. CDR3 length: 13 residues. The CDR3 spells CASSPRRGYEQFF. The CDR3 DNA sequence: TGCGCCAGCAGCCCGAGGCGGGGCTATGAGCAGTTCTTC.

A few counts support this clone. This sequence joins TRBV27 and TRBJ2-7, with D perhaps TRBD2 (6 bases). Trimming shortened V by 6 bases and J by 1 base, and 13 bases separated the two germline ends. Looked up from germline, CDR1 is MNHEY and CDR2 is SMNVEV (reference sequence). The CDR3 is made up of 14 amino acids. The CDR3 bases are TGTGCCAGCAGGGGGGGTCATGGGTCCTACGAGCAGTACTTC. Translated, it gives CASRGGHGSYEQYF.

This sequence joins TRBV19 and TRBJ1-1; D is possibly TRBD1 (5 bases). There are 13 residues in the CDR3. Germline assignment: CDR1 LNHDA and CDR2 SQIVND (reference sequence). Trimming pared 6 bases from V and 6 bases from J, leaving 14 bases between. The CDR3 DNA follows: TGTGCCAGTAGATCACCATCGGGGGCTGAAGCTTTCTTT. Translation gives CASRSPSGAEAFF.

The chain links TRBV28 to TRBJ2-7, with D tentatively TRBD2 (5 bases). Germline V lookup: CDR1 MDHEN, CDR2 SYDVKM. The CDR3 sequence is 14 residues long. Trimming took off 2 bases at V and 2 bases at J, with 10 bases between the two ends. The CDR3 loop is CASSLGRGAYEQYF. CDR3 nucleotide sequence: TGTGCCAGCAGTTTAGGCCGGGGAGCCTACGAGCAGTACTTC.

In this sample, this clone turned up a few times. This chain joins TRBV19 and TRBJ1-5, with D possibly TRBD1 on 5 matching bases. Germline-derived CDR1 and CDR2 are LNHDA and SQIVND (reference sequence). The CDR3 sequence is 15 residues long. Trimming left V 5 bases short and J 2 bases short, with 13 bases between. The CDR3, as DNA: TGTGCCAGTAGTCCCCTGTTAGGGGGCAATCAGCCCCAGCATTTT. This sequence encodes CASSPLLGGNQPQHF.